This TCR beta chain was identified in a study of blood T cell repertoires in COVID-19. On the study more broadly: COVID-19 samples from acute and convalescent phases originated in the United States, Italy and Spain. Sample material is recorded as cDNA or gDNA derived from T cells, B-cell-depleted T cells, or PBMCs.

As originally analysed: Counts of nucleated cells, estimated from reference gene primer amplification, were obtained. Assay used: immunoSEQ multiplex PCR; TCRdb lists only in-frame clones, some missing. From that table come the V and J calls and clone size; the DNA was used to work out D and trimming. The data show approximately 70,000 clones, around nine tenths seen once. The CDR3 runs to 10 residues. Trimming shortened V by 7 bases and J by 11 bases, and 11 bases separated the two germline ends. The Seattle site enrolled patients during active infection and followed them longitudinally. The clonotype originates from a man in his forties or fifties with COVID-19, enrolled during active disease. The specimen sequenced was peripheral blood. V is TRBV12-3 or TRBV12-4 and J is TRBJ1-1, with D possibly TRBD1 on 6 matching bases. CDR3 coding DNA: TGTGCCAGCATCCAGGGGAGCGCTTTCTTT. This translates into CASIQGSAFF.